This TCR beta chain derives from a study of CD8+ T cells in alopecia areata. Study details: Severity of treated patients was scored by affected scalp percentage.

Per the germline V gene, CDR1 is LGHNT and CDR2 is FRNRAP. Trimming shortened V by 3 bases and J by 1 base, and 6 bases separated the two germline ends. The CDR3 length is 13 residues. Whole-study findings and limits: Many expanded lesional clones remained in scalp and blood on tofacitinib.

This clone was counted a few times. Its antigen is still unknown. Extracted RNA was reverse transcribed, and the resulting cDNA served as sequencing template. Libraries were prepared by immunoSEQ multiplex PCR; TCRdb keeps only in-frame clonotypes and omits some of them. The sample has approximately 280,000 clones, about 62% seen once. Treatment reported: oral pan-JAK inhibitor, 5-10 mg twice daily. Collected material from alopecia areata patients comprised lesional scalp punch biopsies and peripheral blood. PBMCs yielded sorted CD4+ and CD8+ T cells. The chain recombines TRBV12-5 with TRBJ1-1; possibly TRBD1 for D (5 bases). The TCR originated in a human donor with alopecia areata. This sample comprised CD4+ T cells sorted from blood, obtained at week 24, from a patient treated with tofacitinib. The CDR3, as DNA: TGTGCTAGTGGTTTTACAGGGAACACTGAAGCTTTCTTT. Protein sequence: CASGFTGNTEAFF.